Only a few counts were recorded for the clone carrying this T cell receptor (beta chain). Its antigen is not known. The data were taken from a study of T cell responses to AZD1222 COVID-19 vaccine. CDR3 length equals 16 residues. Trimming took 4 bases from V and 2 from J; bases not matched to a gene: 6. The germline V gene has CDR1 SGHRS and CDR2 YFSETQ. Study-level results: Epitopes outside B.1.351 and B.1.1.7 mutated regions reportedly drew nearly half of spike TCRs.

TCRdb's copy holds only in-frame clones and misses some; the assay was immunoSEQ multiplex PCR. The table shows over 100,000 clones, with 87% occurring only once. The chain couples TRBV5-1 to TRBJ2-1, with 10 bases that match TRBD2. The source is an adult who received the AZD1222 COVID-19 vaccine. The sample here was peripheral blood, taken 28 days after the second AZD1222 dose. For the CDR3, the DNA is TGCGCCAGCAGCCCCCCTAGCGGGGGAACCTACAATGAGCAGTTCTTC. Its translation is CASSPPSGGTYNEQFF. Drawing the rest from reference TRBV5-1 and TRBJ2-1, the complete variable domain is KAGVTQTPRYLIKTRGQQVTLSCSPISGHRSVSWYQQTPGQGLQFLFEYFSETQRNKGNFPGRFSGRQFSNSRSEMNVSTLELGDSALYLCASSPPSGGTYNEQFFGPGTRLTVL.